The 14 T cell receptor beta chains below were found in one sample sequenced in a study of cytomegalovirus exposure and HLA in healthy donors. Vbeta (60) and Jbeta (13) primers were used in the PCR. TCRdb's table, derived via immunoSEQ multiplex PCR, lists solely in-frame clones and lacks some. The sample holds roughly 150,000 clones; around 75% are singletons and the top ten take 3.1%. Material for sequencing was PBMCs. These receptors were collected from a male donor in good health and CMV-seronegative.

The chain uses TRBV6-5 and TRBJ2-3, with 11 bases fitting TRBD2. The V and J ends lost 4 bases and 4 bases, in that order; junction bases with no gene match: 4. CDR1 is MNHEY and CDR2 is SVGAGI in the germline V gene. The CDR3 runs 15 residues. CDR3 residues: CASSSFSGGADTQYF. The DNA of the CDR3 is TGTGCCAGCAGTTCTTTTAGCGGGGGGGCAGATACGCAGTATTTT.

The sample holds one count of this clone. V gene TRBV5-1 combines with J gene TRBJ1-5, with 7 bases fitting TRBD1. The trim removed 3 bases at V and 8 bases at J, leaving 8 bases unmatched. This CDR3 contains 14 residues. Germline loops: CDR1 SGHRS, CDR2 YFSETQ. In DNA form, the CDR3 reads TGCGCCAGCAGCTCGGGACAGCGAGGGGAGCCCCAGCATTTT. Translating it yields CASSSGQRGEPQHF.

The V and J genes are TRBV5-1 and TRBJ2-1; 7 positions agree with TRBD2. This CDR3 region has 15 residues. Germline V CDR1 and CDR2: SGHRS, YFSETQ. The trim removed 4 bases at V and 5 bases at J, leaving 9 bases unmatched. The CDR3 loop reads CASSLTGTNHNEQFF. In nucleotides, the CDR3 is TGCGCCAGCAGCCTTACCGGGACTAACCACAATGAGCAGTTCTTC.

The chain links TRBV5-1 to TRBJ1-5; the match to TRBD1 covers 9 bases. Germline assignment: CDR1 SGHRS and CDR2 YFSETQ. V was pared by 4 bases and J by 6 bases, with 8 bases of the junction left unmatched. There are 15 residues in the CDR3. CDR3 sequence: CASSITGGGGQPQHF. The CDR3, as DNA: TGCGCCAGCAGCATAACAGGGGGCGGGGGTCAGCCCCAGCATTTT.

This clone was counted a single time. The rearrangement links TRBV27 to TRBJ2-1, with no clear D. Trimming took off 2 bases at V and 0 bases at J, with 11 bases between the two ends. This CDR3 comprises 16 residues. The germline CDR1 and CDR2 sequences are MNHEY and SMNVEV (reference sequence). The CDR3 coding sequence is TGTGCCAGCAGTTTACTGCGCCCGAGCTCCTACAATGAGCAGTTCTTC. Encoded protein: CASSLLRPSSYNEQFF.

The gene calls are TRBV15 and TRBJ2-2, with TRBD2 matching over 7 bases. Unmatched junction bases numbered 7, after V lost 3 bases and J lost 3 bases. The CDR3 totals 16 residues. Per the germline V gene, CDR1 is LNHNV and CDR2 is YYDKDF (reference sequence). CDR3 region: CATSSRLAEDTGELFF. For the CDR3, the DNA is TGTGCCACCAGCAGCCGCCTAGCGGAGGACACCGGGGAGCTGTTTTTT.

CDR3 region: CASAPDGTAQYF. CDR3 bases: TGTGCCAGCGCCCCGGACGGGACAGCGCAGTACTTC. The chain employs TRBV18 and TRBJ2-7; 7 bases map to TRBD1. V dropped 8 bases and J dropped 9; count of bases not matched to a gene: 10. The CDR3 runs to 12 residues. Germline V lookup: CDR1 KGHSH, CDR2 LQKENI.

This rearrangement joins TRBV18 to TRBJ2-7; 10 bases line up with TRBD1. This CDR3 spans 14 amino acids. V lost 3 bases, J lost 5 bases, and 4 bases stayed unmatched. Germline CDR1 is KGHSH and CDR2 is LQKENI. CDR3 in DNA: TGTGCCAGCTCACCCCGACAGGGGGCCGACGAGCAGTACTTC. Translating gives CASSPRQGADEQYF. The full variable domain, with the rest looked up from reference TRBV18 and TRBJ2-7, is NAGVMQNPRHLVRRRGQEARLRCSPMKGHSHVYWYRQLPEEGLKFMVYLQKENIIDESGMPKERFSAEFPKEGPSILRIQQVVRGDSAAYFCASSPRQGADEQYFGPGTRLTVT.

The rearrangement links TRBV5-4 to TRBJ2-5; 7 nucleotides agree with TRBD1. CDR1 SGHNT and CDR2 YYREEE come from the germline V gene (reference sequence). There are 13 residues in the CDR3. The ends lost 5 bases at V and 1 base at J; junction bases unmatched: 2. The chain's CDR3 is CASSRDSQETQYF. The CDR3 DNA reads TGTGCCAGCAGTAGGGACAGCCAAGAGACCCAGTACTTC.

This clone showed up just a few times. The chain has TRBV30 and TRBJ2-3; a weak D match, TRBD1 (5 bases). Trimming pared 2 bases from V and 7 bases from J, leaving 10 bases between. Germline V CDR1 and CDR2: GTSNPN, SVGIG (reference sequence). This CDR3 is built from 12 residues. This chain's CDR3 is CAWSRRANTQYF. The CDR3 DNA is TGTGCCTGGAGTCGCAGGGCAAATACGCAGTATTTT.

J is TRBJ2-1 and V is TRBV2; D is unclear. Germline-derived CDR1 and CDR2 are SNHLY and FYNNEI. V dropped 5 bases and J dropped 9 bases, with 11 bases sitting between them. This CDR3 has 12 residues. The DNA of the CDR3 is TGTGCCAGCAGTCAAATAGCCGGTGAGCAGTTCTTC. This translates into CASSQIAGEQFF.

The chain is built from TRBV5-1 and TRBJ2-5; 7 bases are a match to TRBD1. This CDR3 has 14 residues. The ends lost 3 bases at V and 5 bases at J; junction bases unmatched: 7. Germline CDR1 SGHRS, CDR2 YFSETQ. The CDR3 spells CASSSLGGGETQYF. In nucleotides, the CDR3 is TGCGCCAGCAGCTCCCTAGGGGGCGGCGAGACCCAGTACTTC.

The J gene is TRBJ1-5, the V gene TRBV9, with unresolved D. V dropped 0 bases and J dropped 4 bases, with 8 bases sitting between them. Germline CDR1 and CDR2: SGDLS and YYNGEE. This CDR3 has 14 amino acids. The CDR3 sequence: CASSVGGANQPQHF. CDR3 bases: TGTGCCAGCAGCGTAGGGGGAGCTAATCAGCCCCAGCATTTT.

The count of this clone is one. This sequence joins TRBV5-1 and TRBJ2-3, with 8 bases aligning to TRBD2. CDR1 is SGHRS, CDR2 YFSETQ, per germline. The trim removed 6 bases at V and 0 bases at J, leaving 9 bases unmatched. CDR3 length: 16 amino acids. This CDR3 is CASNTGGRGSTDTQYF. CDR3 sequence (DNA): TGCGCCAGCAACACGGGAGGGCGGGGGAGCACAGATACGCAGTATTTT.